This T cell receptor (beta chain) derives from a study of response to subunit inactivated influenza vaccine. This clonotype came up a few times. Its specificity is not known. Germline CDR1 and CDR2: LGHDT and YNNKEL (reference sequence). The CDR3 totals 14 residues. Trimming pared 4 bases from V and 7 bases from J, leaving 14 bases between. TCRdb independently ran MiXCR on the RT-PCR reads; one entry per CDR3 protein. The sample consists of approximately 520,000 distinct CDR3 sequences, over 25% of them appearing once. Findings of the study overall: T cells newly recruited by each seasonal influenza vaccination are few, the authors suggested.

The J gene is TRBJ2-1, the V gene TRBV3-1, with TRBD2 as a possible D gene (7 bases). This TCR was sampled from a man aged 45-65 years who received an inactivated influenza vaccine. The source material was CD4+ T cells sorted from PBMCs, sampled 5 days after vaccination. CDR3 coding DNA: TGTGCCAGCAGCCCGGGGGCGGGAGTAAATGAGCAGTTCTTC. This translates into CASSPGAGVNEQFF.